The source of this TCR beta chain is a study of T cells in tuberculosis. Germline assignment: CDR1 SGHTA and CDR2 FQGTGA. This CDR3 comprises 16 residues. V shed 2 bases and J 0 bases; nucleotides not matched to a gene: 2. Thawed, overnight-rested PBMC were stained with GMM-loaded CD1B tetramer, viability dye and anti-CD3, then sorted. C32 glucose monomycolate from Rhodococcus equi was loaded onto the CD1B tetramers. From each donor, around 100,000 tetramer-negative cells were sorted. The table came from immunoSEQ multiplex PCR; TCRdb's copy has only in-frame clones and leaves some out. Among 61,000 or so clones listed, under 90% were seen once.

The sequence was collected from an adult woman with latent tuberculosis. This rearrangement joins TRBV7-3 to TRBJ2-2; 8 bases map to TRBD1. Source material: CD1b-GMM tetramer-negative cells sorted from PBMCs. The CDR3 spells CASSLGGQANTGELFF. In nucleotides, the CDR3 is TGTGCCAGCAGCTTAGGGGGACAGGCGAACACCGGGGAGCTGTTTTTT.